The 20 T cell receptor beta chains below were found in one sample sequenced in a study of cytomegalovirus exposure and HLA in healthy donors. The primer mix had 60 Vbeta and 13 Jbeta primers. Clones were sequenced by immunoSEQ multiplex PCR, and TCRdb holds only the in-frame ones, with some missing. Of more than 80,000 clones listed, 63% are singletons. Source material: PBMCs. These TCRs come from a woman in her thirties or forties in good health and CMV-seropositive.

This chain uses TRBV12-5 with TRBJ2-1, with TRBD1 as a possible D gene (7 bases). Germline loops: CDR1 LGHNT, CDR2 FRNRAP. Trimming removed 1 base from V and 8 bases from J, with 21 bases in between. The CDR3 length is 17 residues. The CDR3 nucleotides read TGTGCTAGTGGTTTGGCTATCGTGGAGGGGGCGAGTGATGAGCAGTTCTTC. It is translated as CASGLAIVEGASDEQFF.

The chain combines TRBV21-1 with TRBJ2-3; the table's D call of TRBD2 was not tested on the DNA. TRBV21-1 counts as a pseudogene. This CDR3 has 13 amino acids. This CDR3 is CASSKVGTDTQYF. In DNA, the CDR3 is TGTGCCAGCAGCAAAGTCGGCACAGATACGCAGTATTTT.

The rearrangement uses TRBV28 and TRBJ2-7, with TRBD2 matching over 11 bases. This CDR3 has 15 residues. The germline CDR1 and CDR2 sequences are MDHEN and SYDVKM. J was trimmed by 3 bases and V by 8 bases; bases with no gene match: 9. The CDR3 region is CASRLAGQGDYEQYF. Written as DNA, the CDR3 is TGTGCCAGCCGACTAGCGGGGCAGGGAGACTACGAGCAGTACTTC.

The rearrangement joins TRBV28 to TRBJ2-7; TRBD2 matches 7 bases. Per the germline V gene, CDR1 is MDHEN and CDR2 is SYDVKM. The CDR3 runs to 15 residues. Trimming removed 3 bases from V and 0 bases from J; junction bases left unmatched: 5. In DNA, the CDR3 is TGTGCCAGCAGTTTCCCGACTAGCCCCTCCTACGAGCAGTACTTC. Amino acids: CASSFPTSPSYEQYF. The whole variable domain, filled in from reference TRBV28 and TRBJ2-7, reads DVKVTQSSRYLVKRTGEKVFLECVQDMDHENMFWYRQDPGLGLRLIYFSYDVKMKEKGDIPEGYSVSREKKERFSLILESASTNQTSMYLCASSFPTSPSYEQYFGPGTRLTVT.

Only a few counts were recorded for this clone. J is TRBJ2-7 and V is TRBV18, with 8 bases matching TRBD1. Germline CDR1 reads KGHSH; CDR2 reads LQKENI. V shed 3 bases and J 0 bases; nucleotides not matched to a gene: 4. The CDR3 runs to 15 residues. CDR3 loop: CASSPGTGRSYEQYF. In DNA, the CDR3 is TGTGCCAGCTCACCCGGGACAGGCCGCTCCTACGAGCAGTACTTC. Supplemented by reference TRBV18 and TRBJ2-7, the full variable domain reads NAGVMQNPRHLVRRRGQEARLRCSPMKGHSHVYWYRQLPEEGLKFMVYLQKENIIDESGMPKERFSAEFPKEGPSILRIQQVVRGDSAAYFCASSPGTGRSYEQYFGPGTRLTVT.

For this clone: One end of the junction does not line up with germline, which may come from a read error. The chain joins TRBV7-2 to TRBJ1-5; no clear D gene. Germline V CDR1 and CDR2: SGHTA, FQGNSA. The CDR3 covers 14 residues. The CDR3 loop reads CASSLGQVNQPQHF. CDR3 DNA sequence: TGTGCCAGCAGTTTAGGGCAGGTCAATCAGCCCCAGCATTTT.

The V and J genes are TRBV10-3 and TRBJ2-1; weak D call: TRBD1 (6 bases). Germline V gene sequence: CDR1 ENHRY, CDR2 SYGVKD. V lost 4 bases, J lost 6 bases, and 10 bases lay in between. The CDR3 is 13 amino acids. The CDR3 region is CAISGIGGNEQFF. The CDR3 nucleotides read TGTGCCATCAGTGGAATAGGGGGCAATGAGCAGTTCTTC.

The chain has TRBV4-2 and TRBJ2-3, with 10 nucleotides matching TRBD2. The CDR3 sequence is 14 residues long. Trimming at V came to 5 bases and at J to 2 bases, leaving 1 base not matched to a gene. The V gene's germline CDR1 is LGHNA and CDR2 YNFKEQ. The CDR3 is CASSGLAVTDTQYF. In DNA, the CDR3 is TGTGCCAGCAGCGGACTAGCGGTCACAGATACGCAGTATTTT.

V is TRBV27 and J is TRBJ2-7; TRBD1 matches 9 bases. The CDR3 loop spans 14 amino acids. In germline, CDR1 is MNHEY, CDR2 SMNVEV (reference sequence). Trimming cost V 7 bases and J 7 bases; bases outside gene matches: 11. CDR3: CASKPGTGRGEQYF. For the CDR3, the DNA is TGTGCCAGCAAACCTGGGACAGGGAGAGGTGAGCAGTACTTC.

This clone has more than one count but fewer than ten. The chain joins TRBV6-1 to TRBJ2-1; TRBD1 agrees at 8 bases. The CDR3 loop spans 16 amino acids. CDR1 MNHNS and CDR2 SASEGT come from the germline V gene. The V gene end was trimmed by 6 bases and the J gene end by 0 bases; junction bases not matched to a gene: 7. The CDR3 DNA is TGTGCCAGCAGGGAACATGACAGGGGCTCCTACAATGAGCAGTTCTTC. Encoded protein: CASREHDRGSYNEQFF.

The chain has TRBV27 and TRBJ2-3, with D possibly matching TRBD1 (5 bases). The V and J ends lost 4 bases and 1 base respectively, with 12 bases between them. The CDR3 is made up of 15 amino acids. CDR1 and CDR2 (germline): MNHEY, SMNVEV (reference sequence). This CDR3 reads CASSWTRLGTDTQYF. DNA for the CDR3: TGTGCCAGCAGTTGGACACGGTTGGGCACAGATACGCAGTATTTT.

This sequence joins TRBV29-1 and TRBJ2-3, with TRBD1 identical over 11 bases. CDR1 and CDR2 (germline): SQVTM, ANQGSEA. The CDR3 spans 16 residues. Trimming removed 3 bases from V and 2 bases from J; junction bases left unmatched: 7. The CDR3 DNA follows: TGCAGCGTTGACAGTTCGGACAGGGGGCTCACAGATACGCAGTATTTT. Its protein product is CSVDSSDRGLTDTQYF.

The J gene is TRBJ2-2, the V gene TRBV7-9; TRBD2 aligns across 16 bases. The CDR3 length is 19 residues. J lost 0 bases, V lost 5 bases, and 6 bases had no gene match. Germline lookup yields CDR1 SEHNR and CDR2 FQNEAQ (reference sequence). CDR3 nucleotides: TGTGCCAGCAGCCTCGGGACTAGCGGGAGGGTCACGAACACCGGGGAGCTGTTTTTT. Translating it yields CASSLGTSGRVTNTGELFF.

In this sample, this clone turned up a few times. The gene calls are TRBV15 and TRBJ2-1; D ambiguous. The ends were cut back, 5 bases at V and 0 bases at J, with 11 bases in the middle. CDR3 size: 15 residues. Germline lookup yields CDR1 LNHNV and CDR2 YYDKDF (reference sequence). CDR3 in amino acids: CATSPEQHSYNEQFF. CDR3 DNA sequence: TGTGCCACCAGCCCCGAACAGCACTCCTACAATGAGCAGTTCTTC.

This chain joins TRBV10-3 and TRBJ1-2, with D unclear. Germline values: CDR1 ENHRY, CDR2 SYGVKD. Trimming removed 4 bases from V and 8 bases from J, with 23 bases in between. The CDR3 spans 16 residues. CDR3 sequence (DNA): TGTGCCATCAGTGCGGGTCTTGGGAGTCGGGCTAACGGCTACACCTTC. Its translation is CAISAGLGSRANGYTF.

This clone was seen a handful of times. The rearrangement uses TRBV5-1 and TRBJ2-4; 9 nucleotides line up with TRBD2. CDR1 and CDR2 (germline): SGHRS, YFSETQ. The trim removed 4 bases at V and 2 bases at J, leaving 22 bases unmatched. The length of the CDR3 is 21 residues. CDR3: CASSGGTAGDSAGGPKNIQYF. In DNA, the CDR3 is TGCGCCAGCAGCGGGGGGACGGCGGGGGATAGCGCGGGAGGGCCCAAAAACATTCAGTACTTC.

V gene TRBV6-5 combines with J gene TRBJ2-5, with D perhaps TRBD2 (6 bases). V lost 5 bases to trimming and J lost 7 bases, with 17 bases between them. The CDR3 length is 14 residues. Per germline, CDR1 MNHEY and CDR2 SVGAGI. CDR3 amino acids: CASSSSGVEGTQYF. CDR3 bases: TGTGCCAGCAGTAGCTCGGGGGTTGAGGGGACCCAGTACTTC.

V is TRBV28 and J is TRBJ1-2; 8 nucleotides match TRBD1. The V and J ends lost 8 bases and 4 bases, in that order; junction bases with no gene match: 12. The length of the CDR3 is 15 residues. Germline loops: CDR1 MDHEN, CDR2 SYDVKM. The CDR3 loop is CASVDTGGYSYGYTF. DNA for the CDR3: TGTGCCAGCGTTGATACAGGGGGTTACTCCTATGGCTACACCTTC.

A few counts support this clone. This chain uses TRBV20-1 with TRBJ1-1, with D maybe TRBD1 (5 bases). This CDR3 contains 11 residues. Trimming took 3 bases from V and 11 from J, leaving 13 bases between them. CDR1 DFQATT and CDR2 SNEGSKA come from the germline V gene (reference sequence). DNA of the CDR3: TGCAGTGCTAGGGACATCCAAAAGGCTTTCTTT. Protein product: CSARDIQKAFF.

The chain uses TRBV10-2 and TRBJ2-2; 7 nucleotides match TRBD2. Germline V lookup: CDR1 WSHSY, CDR2 SAAADI. The CDR3 has 17 amino acids. V shed 4 bases, J shed 3 bases, and the junction held 11 bases outside the gene matches. The CDR3 coding sequence is TGCGCCAGCAGTGTTGGCAGCGGGATAACATACACCGGGGAGCTGTTTTTT. It specifies CASSVGSGITYTGELFF.